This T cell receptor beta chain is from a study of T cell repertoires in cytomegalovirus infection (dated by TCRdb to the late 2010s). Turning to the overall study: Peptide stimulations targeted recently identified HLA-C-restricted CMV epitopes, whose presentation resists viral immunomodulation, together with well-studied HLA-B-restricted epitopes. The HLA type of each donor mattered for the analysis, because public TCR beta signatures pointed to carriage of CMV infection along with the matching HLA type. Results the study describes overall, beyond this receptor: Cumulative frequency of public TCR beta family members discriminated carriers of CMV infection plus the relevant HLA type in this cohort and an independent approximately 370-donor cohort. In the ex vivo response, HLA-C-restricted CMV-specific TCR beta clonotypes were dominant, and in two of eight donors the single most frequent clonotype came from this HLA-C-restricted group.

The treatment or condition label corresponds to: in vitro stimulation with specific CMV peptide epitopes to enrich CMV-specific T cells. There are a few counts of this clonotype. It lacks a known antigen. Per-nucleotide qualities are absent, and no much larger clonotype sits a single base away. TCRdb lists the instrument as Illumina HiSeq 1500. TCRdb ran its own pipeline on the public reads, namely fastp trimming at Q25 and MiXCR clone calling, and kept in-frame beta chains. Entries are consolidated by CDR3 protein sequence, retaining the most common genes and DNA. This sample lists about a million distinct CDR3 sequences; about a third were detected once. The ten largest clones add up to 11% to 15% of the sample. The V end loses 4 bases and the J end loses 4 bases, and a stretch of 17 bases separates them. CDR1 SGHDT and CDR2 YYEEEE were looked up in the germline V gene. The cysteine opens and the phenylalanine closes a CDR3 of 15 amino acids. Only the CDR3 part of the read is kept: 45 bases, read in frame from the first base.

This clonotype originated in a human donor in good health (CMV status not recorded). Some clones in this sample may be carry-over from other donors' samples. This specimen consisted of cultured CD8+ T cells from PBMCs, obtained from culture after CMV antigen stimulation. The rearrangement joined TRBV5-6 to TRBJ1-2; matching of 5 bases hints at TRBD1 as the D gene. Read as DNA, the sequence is TGTGCCAGCAGCCTTGGACGGGTGGGACGCTATGGCTACACCTTC. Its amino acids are CASSLGRVGRYGYTF.